A single sample gave rise to the 13 T cell receptor beta chains below, sequenced in a study of cytomegalovirus exposure and HLA in healthy donors. Primers for the PCR totalled 60 Vbeta and 13 Jbeta. The repertoire was sequenced with immunoSEQ multiplex PCR; TCRdb's copy has only in-frame clones and lacks some. The sample has some 160,000 clones, roughly 83% seen once; the top ten hold roughly 1.4%. The sequencing sample was made of PBMCs. Receptor source: a woman younger than 35 in good health and CMV-seronegative.

The V call is TRBV7-9, the J call TRBJ1-1; D remains unclear. From germline, CDR1 is SEHNR and CDR2 FQNEAQ (reference sequence). Between the trimmed V and J ends, which lost 5 bases and 5 bases, there was a span of 18 bases. The CDR3 is made up of 15 amino acids. CDR3: CASSPIAGGDTEAFF. CDR3 in DNA: TGTGCCAGCAGCCCTATCGCGGGAGGAGATACTGAAGCTTTCTTT.

The J gene is TRBJ2-4, the V gene TRBV30, with D possibly TRBD1 on 6 matching bases. Looked up from germline, CDR1 is GTSNPN and CDR2 is SVGIG (reference sequence). With 2 bases removed from V and 4 bases from J, the gap between germline ends came to 9 bases. The CDR3 covers 13 residues. The CDR3 is CAWSKGQKNIQYF. The CDR3 DNA reads TGTGCCTGGAGTAAAGGACAGAAAAACATTCAGTACTTC.

The rearrangement uses TRBV28 and TRBJ1-3; 8 nucleotides line up with TRBD1. Per the germline V gene, CDR1 is MDHEN and CDR2 is SYDVKM. Trimming took 9 bases from V and 4 from J; bases not matched to a gene: 11. CDR3 length equals 15 residues. Here the CDR3 reads CASNTGGSEGNTIYF. The CDR3 DNA follows: TGTGCCAGTAATACAGGGGGATCGGAGGGAAACACCATATATTTT.

Regarding this clone: Being one base from a much bigger clone, this may be a read error. The rearrangement joins TRBV5-1 to TRBJ1-2; D may be TRBD1 (6 bases). Germline V gene data show CDR1 as SGHRS and CDR2 as YFSETQ. The CDR3 length is 14 residues. CDR3 loop: CASSLYRASYVYTF. The CDR3 bases are TGCGCCAGCAGCTTGTACAGGGCAAGCTATGTCTACACCTTC.

The chain combines TRBV4-1 with TRBJ1-2; a weak D match, TRBD1 (5 bases). CDR3 length equals 14 residues. V was cut by 2 bases and J by 5 bases, with 12 bases left in between. Per the germline V gene, CDR1 is MGHRA and CDR2 is YSYEKL. CDR3 region: CASSQPQGGYGYTF. The CDR3 DNA sequence: TGCGCCAGCAGCCAACCCCAGGGAGGGTATGGCTACACCTTC.

V usage is TRBV6-5 and J usage is TRBJ1-1, with D perhaps TRBD1 (6 bases). Germline CDR1 reads MNHEY; CDR2 reads SVGAGI. The CDR3 covers 16 residues. Trimming took off 0 bases at V and 4 bases at J, with 15 bases between the two ends. CDR3 loop: CASSYSSTGIGTEAFF. For the CDR3, the DNA is TGTGCCAGCAGTTACTCGTCTACAGGGATAGGCACTGAAGCTTTCTTT.

The CDR3 DNA sequence: TGTGCCAGCAGTTGGACACTTTATAGCAATCAGCCCCAGCATTTT. It yields the protein CASSWTLYSNQPQHF. This chain uses TRBV6-1 with TRBJ1-5, with D tentatively TRBD1 (5 bases). Between the trimmed V and J ends, which lost 5 bases and 0 bases, there was a span of 11 bases. This CDR3 has 15 amino acids. From germline, CDR1 is MNHNS and CDR2 SASEGT.

The gene calls are TRBV11-3 and TRBJ2-3, with D possibly being TRBD2 (6 bases). This CDR3 comprises 15 residues. Germline CDR1 reads SGHNT; CDR2 reads YENEEA. V gave up 1 base and J gave up 4 bases, with 12 bases separating them. This CDR3 is CASSLAGVRSDTQYF. The CDR3, as DNA: TGTGCCAGCAGCTTAGCGGGGGTTCGGTCAGATACGCAGTATTTT.

The chain employs TRBV4-2 and TRBJ2-1; 14 bases are a match to TRBD2. Unmatched junction bases numbered 12, after V lost 8 bases and J lost 6 bases. There are 17 residues in the CDR3. Germline lookup yields CDR1 LGHNA and CDR2 YNFKEQ. The CDR3 DNA follows: TGTGCCAGCCGACTAGCGGGGGGGCCGGCCAGCTTCAATGAGCAGTTCTTC. Translating it yields CASRLAGGPASFNEQFF.

V and J are TRBV14 and TRBJ1-1; maybe TRBD1 (6 bases). The CDR3 sequence is 13 residues long. From germline, CDR1 is SGHDN and CDR2 FVKESK. Trimming left V 3 bases short and J 1 base short, with 6 bases between. The CDR3 protein is CASSQGQNTEAFF. The CDR3 DNA follows: TGTGCCAGCAGCCAGGGACAGAACACTGAAGCTTTCTTT.

V gene TRBV10-2 combines with J gene TRBJ2-7; tentatively, D is TRBD2 (5 bases). Germline lookup yields CDR1 WSHSY and CDR2 SAAADI. V shed 6 bases and J shed 0 bases, with 12 bases lying between them. The CDR3 totals 14 residues. The CDR3 DNA is TGCGCCAGCAGACTGGCCCGGGGCTCCTACGAGCAGTACTTC. This codes for CASRLARGSYEQYF.

The CDR3 loop is CASSFNYNSGNTIYF. The CDR3 nucleotides are TGTGCCAGCAGCTTCAACTATAACTCTGGAAACACCATATATTTT. The chain recombines TRBV5-8 with TRBJ1-3; D is ambiguous. This CDR3 contains 15 residues. With 2 bases removed from V and 0 bases from J, the gap between germline ends came to 9 bases. Per the germline V gene, CDR1 is SGHTS and CDR2 is YDEGEE.

Only one count was recorded for this clone. CDR3 sequence: CASSVTTAMNTEAFF. The CDR3 DNA reads TGTGCCAGCAGCGTTACGACAGCCATGAACACTGAAGCTTTCTTT. The chain employs TRBV21-1 and TRBJ1-1; TRBD1, as called in the table, went unchecked against the DNA. TRBV21-1 is given as a pseudogene. This CDR3 spans 15 amino acids.